This T cell receptor beta chain was documented in a study of cytomegalovirus exposure and HLA in healthy donors. Comment on this clone: Its antigen is undetermined.

Trimming stripped 8 bases from V and 3 bases from J, with 14 bases between. The CDR3 consists of 14 residues. Germline CDR1 and CDR2: SGHTA and FQGNSA. With 60 Vbeta and 13 Jbeta primers, the PCR was carried out. The table came from immunoSEQ multiplex PCR; TCRdb's copy has only in-frame clones and leaves some out. Of about 210,000 clones listed, around 83% are singletons. General study results and limits: The study had only CMV serostatus as immune exposure information. Later, an analysis showed that TCR beta chains associated with HLA were more clonally expanded than others that were equally common.

Input material: PBMCs. The chain is built from TRBV7-2 and TRBJ2-1; perhaps TRBD2 as D (6 bases). The TCR comes from a man between 35 and 55 years old in good health and CMV-seropositive. The CDR3 bases are TGTGCCAGCGGATTGTTAGCGGACTACAATGAGCAGTTCTTC. Protein product: CASGLLADYNEQFF. The full variable domain, in which reference TRBV7-2 and TRBJ2-1 provide the parts outside the CDR3, is GAGVSQSPSNKVTEKGKDVELRCDPISGHTALYWYRQSLGQGLEFLIYFQGNSAPDKSGLPSDRFSAERTGGSVSTLTIQRTQQEDSAVYLCASGLLADYNEQFFGPGTRLTVL.